Below are 6 T cell receptor beta chains sequenced from a single sample in a study of T-cell reconstitution after alpha-beta-depleted transplantation in children. Library preparation (for TCRbeta) was performed with unique molecular identifiers. TCRdb reprocessed the PCR reads with MiXCR, giving one entry per CDR3 protein. The sample includes about 72,000 distinct CDR3 sequences, approximately 7.3% of them seen just once. Sequencing was performed on PBMCs from the stem cell graft donor, taken from the stem cell graft. These receptors were obtained from a human donor who donated a stem cell graft to a child with acute lymphoblastic leukemia.

This clonotype was seen a few times. The chain employs TRBV7-3 and TRBJ2-3; 9 bases agree with TRBD2. Germline loops: CDR1 SGHTA, CDR2 FQGTGA. CDR3 length equals 15 residues. Germline trimming cut 5 bases from V and 2 bases from J; bases unmatched to any gene: 5. CDR3 region: CASSLGLAYTDTQYF. The CDR3 DNA sequence: TGTGCCAGCAGCCTTGGACTAGCGTACACAGATACGCAGTATTTT.

This clonotype was observed many times. The genes are TRBV11-2 and TRBJ1-1; 8 nucleotides agree with TRBD1. V lost 5 bases, J lost 2 bases, and 4 bases stayed unmatched. The germline V gene encodes CDR1 SGHAT and CDR2 FQNNGV. The CDR3 consists of 14 residues. Here the CDR3 DNA reads TGTGCCAGCAGCGAACAGGGGGGTAACACTGAAGCTTTCTTT. This translates into CASSEQGGNTEAFF. The whole variable domain, remainder taken from reference TRBV11-2 and TRBJ1-1, is EAGVAQSPRYKIIEKRQSVAFWCNPISGHATLYWYQQILGQGPKLLIQFQNNGVVDDSQLPKDRFSAERLKGVDSTLKIQPAKLEDSAVYLCASSEQGGNTEAFFGQGTRLTVV.

This clonotype was seen many times. The chain uses TRBV9 and TRBJ1-6; maybe TRBD1 (5 bases). Germline V gives CDR1 SGDLS, CDR2 YYNGEE. V lost 0 bases and J lost 10, with 11 bases in between. The CDR3 is 14 amino acids. CDR3 DNA sequence: TGTGCCAGCAGCGTAGAGGCAGGGAGGTCACCCCTCCACTTT. Translation gives CASSVEAGRSPLHF.

This clonotype was observed many times. The chain links TRBV5-6 to TRBJ1-2, with D hard to call. Trimming stripped 2 bases from V and 0 bases from J, with 2 bases between. The CDR3 runs 12 residues. The V gene's germline CDR1 is SGHDT and CDR2 YYEEEE. This CDR3 reads CASSFSNYGYTF. In nucleotides, the CDR3 is TGTGCCAGCAGCTTTTCTAACTATGGCTACACCTTC.

This clonotype was seen more than once but under ten times. This sequence joins TRBV18 and TRBJ1-3; 7 bases map to TRBD1. CDR3 size: 15 residues. CDR1 and CDR2 (germline): KGHSH, LQKENI. V lost 3 bases to trimming and J lost 4 bases; unmatched junction nucleotides: 6. Here the CDR3 DNA reads TGTGCCAGCTCACCCGCGACAGGGAACGGAAACACCATATATTTT. Its translation: CASSPATGNGNTIYF.

A few counts support this clonotype. The chain combines TRBV27 with TRBJ2-5; 10 bases line up with TRBD1. CDR1 MNHEY and CDR2 SMNVEV come from the germline V gene (reference sequence). The CDR3 covers 15 residues. V trimming: 4 bases; J trimming: 5 bases; junction bases outside the gene matches: 7. CDR3 nucleotides: TGTGCCAGCAGTTCGACAGGGGGCGCGTATGAGACCCAGTACTTC. Amino acids: CASSSTGGAYETQYF.